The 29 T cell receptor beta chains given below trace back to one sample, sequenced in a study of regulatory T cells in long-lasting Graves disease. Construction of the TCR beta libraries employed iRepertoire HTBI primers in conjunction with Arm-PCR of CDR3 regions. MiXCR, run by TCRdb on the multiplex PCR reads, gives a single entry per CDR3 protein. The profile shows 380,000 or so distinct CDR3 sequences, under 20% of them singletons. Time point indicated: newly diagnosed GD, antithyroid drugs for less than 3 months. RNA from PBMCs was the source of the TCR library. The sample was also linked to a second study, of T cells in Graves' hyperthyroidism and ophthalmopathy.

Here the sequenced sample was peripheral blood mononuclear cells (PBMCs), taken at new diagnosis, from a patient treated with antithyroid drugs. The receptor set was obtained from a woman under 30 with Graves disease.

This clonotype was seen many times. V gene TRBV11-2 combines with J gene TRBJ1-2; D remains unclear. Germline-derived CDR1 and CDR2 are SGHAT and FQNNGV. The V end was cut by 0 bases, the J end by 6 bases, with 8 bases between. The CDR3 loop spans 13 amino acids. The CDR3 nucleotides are TGTGCCAGCAGCTTAGAGTTCGGGGATGGCTACACCTTC. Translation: CASSLEFGDGYTF.

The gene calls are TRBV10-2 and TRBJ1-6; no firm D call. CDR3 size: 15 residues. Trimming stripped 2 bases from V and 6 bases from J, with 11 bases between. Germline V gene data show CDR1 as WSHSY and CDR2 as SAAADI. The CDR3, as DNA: TGCGCCAGCAGTGAGACCCGTAAAACTAATTCACCCCTCCACTTT. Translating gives CASSETRKTNSPLHF.

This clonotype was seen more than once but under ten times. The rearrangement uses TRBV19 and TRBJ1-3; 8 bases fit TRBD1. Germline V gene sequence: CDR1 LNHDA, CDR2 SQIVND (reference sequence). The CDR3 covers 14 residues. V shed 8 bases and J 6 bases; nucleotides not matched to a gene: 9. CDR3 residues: CASRNGQGENTIYF. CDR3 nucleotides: TGTGCCAGTCGAAACGGACAGGGAGAAAACACCATATATTTT.

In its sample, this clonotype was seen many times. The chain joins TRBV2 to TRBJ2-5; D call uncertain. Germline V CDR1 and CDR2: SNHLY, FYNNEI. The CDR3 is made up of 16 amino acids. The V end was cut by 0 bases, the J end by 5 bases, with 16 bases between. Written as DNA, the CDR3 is TGTGCCAGCAGTGAAGCGTCCCCTTGGCGGACGGAGACCCAGTACTTC. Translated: CASSEASPWRTETQYF.

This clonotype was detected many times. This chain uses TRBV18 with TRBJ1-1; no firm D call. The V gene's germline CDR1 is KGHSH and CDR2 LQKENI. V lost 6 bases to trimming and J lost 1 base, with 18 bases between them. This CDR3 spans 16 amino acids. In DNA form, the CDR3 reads TGTGCCAGCTCCCCGGTGATAGGGCAGAAGAACACTGAAGCTTTCTTT. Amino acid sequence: CASSPVIGQKNTEAFF. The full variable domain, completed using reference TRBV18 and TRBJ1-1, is NAGVMQNPRHLVRRRGQEARLRCSPMKGHSHVYWYRQLPEEGLKFMVYLQKENIIDESGMPKERFSAEFPKEGPSILRIQQVVRGDSAAYFCASSPVIGQKNTEAFFGQGTRLTVV.

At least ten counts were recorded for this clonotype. In DNA, the CDR3 is TGTGCCAGCAGTATAAAAGGGGGGACTGAAGCTTTCTTT. The encoded protein is CASSIKGGTEAFF. The rearrangement links TRBV12-3 or TRBV12-4 to TRBJ1-1, with a weak D call TRBD1 (6 bases). The V gene lost 5 bases and the J gene lost 5 bases, with 12 bases spanning the gap. This CDR3 has 13 amino acids.

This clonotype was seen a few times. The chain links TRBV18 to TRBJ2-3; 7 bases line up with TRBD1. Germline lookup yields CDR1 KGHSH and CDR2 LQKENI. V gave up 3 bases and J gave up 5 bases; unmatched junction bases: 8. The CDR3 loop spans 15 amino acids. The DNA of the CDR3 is TGTGCCAGCTCACCGGGACAGATACCGGTAGATACGCAGTATTTT. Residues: CASSPGQIPVDTQYF.

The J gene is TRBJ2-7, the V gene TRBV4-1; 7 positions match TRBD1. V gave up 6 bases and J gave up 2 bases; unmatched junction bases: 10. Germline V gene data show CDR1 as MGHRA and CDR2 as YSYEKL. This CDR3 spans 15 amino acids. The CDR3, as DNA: TGCGCCAGCAGAAGGTATACGACAGGGACCTACGAGCAGTACTTC. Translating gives CASRRYTTGTYEQYF.

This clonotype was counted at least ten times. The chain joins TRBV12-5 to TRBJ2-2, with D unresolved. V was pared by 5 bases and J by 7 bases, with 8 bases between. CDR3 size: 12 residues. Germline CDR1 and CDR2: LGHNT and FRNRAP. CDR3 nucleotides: TGTGCTAGTGGTAAAATCAGCGGGGAGCTGTTTTTT. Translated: CASGKISGELFF.

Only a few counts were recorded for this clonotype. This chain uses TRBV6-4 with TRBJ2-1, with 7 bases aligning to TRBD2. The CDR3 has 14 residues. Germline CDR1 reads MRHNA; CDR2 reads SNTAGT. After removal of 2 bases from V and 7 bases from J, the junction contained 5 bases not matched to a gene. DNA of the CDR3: TGTGCCAGCAGTGACCGCGGGGGTAGGAATGAGCAGTTCTTC. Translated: CASSDRGGRNEQFF.

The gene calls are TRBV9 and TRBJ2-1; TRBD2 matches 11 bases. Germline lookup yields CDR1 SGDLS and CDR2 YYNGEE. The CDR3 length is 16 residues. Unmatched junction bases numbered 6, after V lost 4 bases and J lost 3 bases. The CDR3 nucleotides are TGTGCCAGCAGCCCTATAGCGGGAGGGGACTACAATGAGCAGTTCTTC. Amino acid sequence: CASSPIAGGDYNEQFF.

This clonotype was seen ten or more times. The CDR3 DNA follows: TGTGCCTGGAGTGGGGCAGGGCCAAATCAGCCCCAGCATTTT. Protein sequence: CAWSGAGPNQPQHF. The chain employs TRBV30 and TRBJ1-5; tentatively, D is TRBD1 (5 bases). Germline V CDR1 and CDR2: GTSNPN, SVGIG (reference sequence). Deletions cut 1 base from V and 4 bases from J, with 11 bases between. This CDR3 is 14 amino acids long.

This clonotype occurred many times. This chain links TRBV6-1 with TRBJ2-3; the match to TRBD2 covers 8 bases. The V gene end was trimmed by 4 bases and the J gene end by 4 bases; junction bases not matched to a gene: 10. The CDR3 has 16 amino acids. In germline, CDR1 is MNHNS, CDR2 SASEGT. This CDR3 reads CASSGAGAGVSDTQYF. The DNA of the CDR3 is TGTGCCAGCAGTGGCGCCGGAGCGGGGGTTTCAGATACGCAGTATTTT.

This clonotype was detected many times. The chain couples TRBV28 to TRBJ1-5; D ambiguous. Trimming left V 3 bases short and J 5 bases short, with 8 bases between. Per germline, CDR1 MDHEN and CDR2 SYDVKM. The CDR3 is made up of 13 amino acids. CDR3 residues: CASSFGGDQPQHF. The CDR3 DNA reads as TGTGCCAGCAGTTTTGGTGGAGATCAGCCCCAGCATTTT.

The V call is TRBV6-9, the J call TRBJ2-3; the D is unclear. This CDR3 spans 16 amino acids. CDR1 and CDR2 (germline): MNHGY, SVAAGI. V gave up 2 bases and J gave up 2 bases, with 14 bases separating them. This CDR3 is CASSYVPAPSTDTQYF. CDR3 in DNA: TGTGCCAGCAGTTATGTCCCGGCCCCGTCCACAGATACGCAGTATTTT.

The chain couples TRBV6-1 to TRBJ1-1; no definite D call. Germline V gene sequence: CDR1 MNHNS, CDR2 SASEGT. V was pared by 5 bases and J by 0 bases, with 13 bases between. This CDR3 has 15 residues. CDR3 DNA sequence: TGTGCCAGCAGTCCCTCAGGAGGGATGAACACTGAAGCTTTCTTT. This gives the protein CASSPSGGMNTEAFF.

Here the CDR3 DNA reads TGTGCCAGCAGCTTAGGGGTCCAGCCCCGGTTCGGGGAGCAGTTCTTC. This encodes CASSLGVQPRFGEQFF. V gene TRBV7-9 combines with J gene TRBJ2-1; D unresolved. Germline V gives CDR1 SEHNR, CDR2 FQNEAQ (reference sequence). CDR3 length: 16 residues. V was clipped by 1 base and J by 10 bases, with 20 bases between them.

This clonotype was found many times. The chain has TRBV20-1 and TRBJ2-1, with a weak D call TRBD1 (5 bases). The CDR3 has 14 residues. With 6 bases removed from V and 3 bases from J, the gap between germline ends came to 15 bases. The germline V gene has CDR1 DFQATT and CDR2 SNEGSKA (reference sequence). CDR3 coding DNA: TGCAGTGCAGAGAGACAGCCTAGCTACAATGAGCAGTTCTTC. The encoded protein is CSAERQPSYNEQFF.

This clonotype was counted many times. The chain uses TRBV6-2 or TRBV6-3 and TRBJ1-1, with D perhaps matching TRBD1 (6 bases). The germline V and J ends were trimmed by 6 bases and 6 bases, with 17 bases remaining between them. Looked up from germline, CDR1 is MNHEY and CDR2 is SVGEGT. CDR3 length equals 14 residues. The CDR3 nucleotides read TGTGCCAGCAGATATACAACAGGGACGCCTGAAGCTTTCTTT. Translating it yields CASRYTTGTPEAFF.

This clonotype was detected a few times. CDR3 nucleotides: TGTGCCAGCAGCGACAGCGGACTAGCGGGGGGCTACGAGCAGTACTTC. Protein: CASSDSGLAGGYEQYF. V and J are TRBV7-3 and TRBJ2-7, with TRBD2 identical over 14 bases. V shed 5 bases, J shed 3 bases, and the junction held 6 bases outside the gene matches. This CDR3 contains 16 residues. Germline V gene data show CDR1 as SGHTA and CDR2 as FQGTGA.

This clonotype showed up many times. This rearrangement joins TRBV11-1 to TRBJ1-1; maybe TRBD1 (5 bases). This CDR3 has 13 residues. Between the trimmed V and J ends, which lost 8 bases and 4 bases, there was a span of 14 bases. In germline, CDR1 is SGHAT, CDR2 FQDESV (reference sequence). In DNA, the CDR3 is TGTGCCAGCGACAGCCAGCGAAGCACTGAAGCTTTCTTT. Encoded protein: CASDSQRSTEAFF.

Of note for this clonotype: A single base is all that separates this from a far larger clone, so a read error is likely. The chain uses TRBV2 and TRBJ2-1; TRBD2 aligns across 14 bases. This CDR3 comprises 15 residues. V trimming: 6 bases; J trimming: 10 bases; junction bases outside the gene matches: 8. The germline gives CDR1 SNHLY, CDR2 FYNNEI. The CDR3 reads CASRPPGLAGDEQFF. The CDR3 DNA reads TGTGCCAGCAGGCCCCCGGGACTAGCGGGAGACGAGCAGTTCTTC.

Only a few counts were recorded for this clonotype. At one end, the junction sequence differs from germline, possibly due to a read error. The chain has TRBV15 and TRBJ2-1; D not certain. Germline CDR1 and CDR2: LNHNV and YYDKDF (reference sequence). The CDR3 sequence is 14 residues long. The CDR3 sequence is CVTSREESYNEQFF. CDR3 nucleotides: TGTGTCACCAGCAGAGAAGAGTCCTACAATGAGCAGTTCTTC.

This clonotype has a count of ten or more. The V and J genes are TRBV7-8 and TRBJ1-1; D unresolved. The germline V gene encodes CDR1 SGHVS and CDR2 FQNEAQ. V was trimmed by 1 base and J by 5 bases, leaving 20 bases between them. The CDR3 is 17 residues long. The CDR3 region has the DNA TGTGCCAGCAGCTTAGGTTCTTCGGGCAGTTTGCAAACTGAAGCTTTCTTT. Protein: CASSLGSSGSLQTEAFF.

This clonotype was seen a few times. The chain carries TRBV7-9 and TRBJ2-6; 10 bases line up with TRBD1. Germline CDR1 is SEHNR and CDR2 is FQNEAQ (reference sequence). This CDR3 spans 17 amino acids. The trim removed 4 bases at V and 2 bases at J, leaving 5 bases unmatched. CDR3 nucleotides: TGTGCCAGCAGCTCGACAGGGGGCCGGACTGGGGCCAACGTCCTGACTTTC. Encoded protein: CASSSTGGRTGANVLTF.

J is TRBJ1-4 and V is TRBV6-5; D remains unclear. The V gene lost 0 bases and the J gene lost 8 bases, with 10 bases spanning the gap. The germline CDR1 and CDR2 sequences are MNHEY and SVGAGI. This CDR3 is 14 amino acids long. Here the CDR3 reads CASSYSRSPEKLFF. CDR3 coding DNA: TGTGCCAGCAGTTACTCGAGGTCCCCGGAAAAACTGTTTTTT.

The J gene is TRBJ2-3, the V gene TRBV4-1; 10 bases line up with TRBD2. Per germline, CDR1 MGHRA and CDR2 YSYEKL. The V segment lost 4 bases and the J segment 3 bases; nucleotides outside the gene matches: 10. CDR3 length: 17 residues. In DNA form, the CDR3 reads TGCGCCAGCAGCCCGGAGAGGGGGACTAGCGCGACAGATACGCAGTATTTT. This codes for CASSPERGTSATDTQYF.

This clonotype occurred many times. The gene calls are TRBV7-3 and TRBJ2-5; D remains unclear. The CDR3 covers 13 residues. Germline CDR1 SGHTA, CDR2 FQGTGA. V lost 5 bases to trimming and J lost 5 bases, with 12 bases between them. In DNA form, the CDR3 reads TGTGCCAGCAGCCCCTCGGTTCGGGAGACCCAGTACTTC. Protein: CASSPSVRETQYF.

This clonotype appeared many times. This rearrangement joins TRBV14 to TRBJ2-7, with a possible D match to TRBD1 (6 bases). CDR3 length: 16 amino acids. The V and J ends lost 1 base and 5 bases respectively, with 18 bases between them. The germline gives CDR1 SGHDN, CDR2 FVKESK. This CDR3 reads CASSQGRGRSTHEQYF. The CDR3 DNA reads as TGTGCCAGCAGCCAAGGCAGGGGACGGTCTACCCACGAGCAGTACTTC.